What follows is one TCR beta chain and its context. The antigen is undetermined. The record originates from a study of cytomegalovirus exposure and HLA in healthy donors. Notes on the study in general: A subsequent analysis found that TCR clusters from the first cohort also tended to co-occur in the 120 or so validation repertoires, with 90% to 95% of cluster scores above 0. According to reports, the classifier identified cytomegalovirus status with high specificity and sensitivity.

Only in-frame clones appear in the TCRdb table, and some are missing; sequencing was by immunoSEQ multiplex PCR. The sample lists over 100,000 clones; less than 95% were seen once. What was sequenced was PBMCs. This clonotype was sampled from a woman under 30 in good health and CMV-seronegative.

The CDR3 DNA follows: TGTGCCAGCAGCTTGGACGGGTGGGGGCGCTCCACAGATACGCAGTATTTT. Protein: CASSLDGWGRSTDTQYF. V usage is TRBV5-4 and J usage is TRBJ2-3, with D possibly TRBD1 on 6 matching bases. Looked up from germline, CDR1 is SGHNT and CDR2 is YYREEE (reference sequence). The CDR3 runs 17 residues. Trimming took off 0 bases at V and 2 bases at J, with 16 bases between the two ends.